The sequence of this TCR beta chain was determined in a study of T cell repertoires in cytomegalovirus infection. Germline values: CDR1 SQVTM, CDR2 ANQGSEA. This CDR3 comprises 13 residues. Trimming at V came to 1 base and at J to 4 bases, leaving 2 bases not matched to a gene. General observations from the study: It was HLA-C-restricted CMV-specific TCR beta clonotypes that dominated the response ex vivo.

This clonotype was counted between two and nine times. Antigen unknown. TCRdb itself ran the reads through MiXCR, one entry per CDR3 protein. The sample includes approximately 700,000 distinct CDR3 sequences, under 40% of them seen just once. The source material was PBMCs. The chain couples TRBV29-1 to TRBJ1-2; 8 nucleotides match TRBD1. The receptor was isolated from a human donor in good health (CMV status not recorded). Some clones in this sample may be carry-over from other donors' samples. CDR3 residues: CSVEGQGAYGYTF. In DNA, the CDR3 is TGCAGCGTTGAAGGGCAGGGGGCCTATGGCTACACCTTC.